A selection of T cell receptor beta chains follows, all from one sample in a study of CD8+CD57+ T cells in acquired aplastic anemia. MiXCR was run by TCRdb on the reads, yielding one entry per CDR3 protein. There are 200,000 or so distinct CDR3 sequences in the sample; over 60% occur only once, and around 42% lies in the top ten. Material for sequencing was sorted CD4+, CD8+, or CD8+CD57+ T cells (not recorded which) from PBMCs. These receptors were taken from a human donor with severe aplastic anemia or a healthy control (not recorded which). The CDR3 runs from the conserved cysteine through the conserved F or W.

v_call,cdr3_length,j_call,cdr3_aa
TRBV20-1,14,TRBJ2-7,CSARGVASPYEQYF
TRBV25-1,14,TRBJ1-1,CASSEWDKTTEAFF
TRBV7-2,16,TRBJ2-7,CASSQGGRAGRNEQYF
TRBV5-1,14,TRBJ1-2,CASSPGQGSSSYTF
TRBV5-1,13,TRBJ2-7,CASRDRGLNEQYF
TRBV20-1,14,TRBJ2-7,CSARLTGVDYEQYF
TRBV5-1,15,TRBJ2-7,CASSPSGTGVSEQYF
TRBV7-2,15,TRBJ2-7,CASSFFGTGPYEQYF
TRBV6-5,13,TRBJ1-2,CASRRTGTYGYTF
TRBV6-4,16,TRBJ2-1,CASSDFGGGDYNEQFF
TRBV15,14,TRBJ1-5,CATSRDLGNQPQHF
TRBV15,16,TRBJ1-4,CATSTKTGIGAEKLFF
TRBV24-1,14,TRBJ2-2,CATSDLTGTGELFF
TRBV7-2,15,TRBJ1-6,CASSSTGTWGSPLHF
TRBV7-4,16,TRBJ2-1,CASSQDRGLASDEQFF
TRBV15,19,TRBJ2-7,CATSRDGTGGAGRAYEQYF
TRBV15,15,TRBJ2-5,CATSYLGLAQETQYF
TRBV29-1,14,TRBJ1-1,CSVEGKGANTEAFF
TRBV7-9,14,TRBJ2-7,CASSNARGGGDQYF
TRBV19,14,TRBJ1-1,CASSMAGADTEAFF
TRBV6-2/TRBV6-3,15,TRBJ2-7,CASSYPPGLAGEQYF
TRBV12-3/TRBV12-4,12,TRBJ2-2,CASSRISGELFF
TRBV6-6,14,TRBJ2-7,CASSYGLEAYEQYF
TRBV10-3,14,TRBJ1-5,CAISRQGGNQPQHF
TRBV6-4,15,TRBJ2-1,CASSRGMGWNNEQFF
TRBV29-1,14,TRBJ1-5,CSVVAGTSNQPQHF
TRBV6-2/TRBV6-3,14,TRBJ1-5,CASSYSTGYQPQHF
TRBV29-1,13,TRBJ2-1,CSVSETGVGEQFF
TRBV7-3,13,TRBJ2-3,CASSSHGAYTQYF
TRBV7-2,15,TRBJ2-6,CASTSERSGANVLTF
TRBV7-2,15,TRBJ2-2,CASSPKTGGTGELFF
TRBV20-1,13,TRBJ2-1,CSATSRGYNEQFF
TRBV7-9,15,TRBJ2-7,CASGNGGGRSYEQYF
TRBV5-1,15,TRBJ2-7,CASSLDRAPSYEQYF
TRBV7-8,16,TRBJ2-1,CASSMTGTSGVNEQFF
TRBV9,13,TRBJ2-5,CASSEWDVETQYF
TRBV30,9,TRBJ1-6,CASDSPLHF
TRBV20-1,14,TRBJ2-3,CSASPGLDTDTQYF
TRBV19,13,TRBJ1-6,CASSSQGNSPLHF
TRBV20-1,15,TRBJ2-2,CSARGRDRYTGELFF
TRBV10-3,13,TRBJ1-2,CAISDSLNYGYTF
TRBV19,15,TRBJ1-2,CASSQGGGGIYGYTF
TRBV10-3,16,TRBJ2-7,CAISTPAISKFDEQYF
TRBV2,16,TRBJ1-3,CASSESLSGAGNTIYF
TRBV5-1,15,TRBJ2-7,CASSLEARGSGEQYF
TRBV29-1,13,TRBJ2-3,CSVGDFRTDTQYF
TRBV6-5,13,TRBJ2-1,CASSYRDINEQFF
TRBV19,16,TRBJ2-1,CASSIGDSSSYNEQFF